Below are 18 T cell receptor beta chains sequenced from a single sample in a study of T-cell reconstitution after alpha-beta-depleted transplantation in children. Researchers prepared the TCRbeta library using unique molecular identifiers, the study reports. TCRdb redid the calling of the PCR reads with MiXCR, one entry per CDR3 protein. The sample consists of about 350,000 distinct CDR3 sequences, roughly 13% of them appearing once. Sample: PBMCs, taken from the stem cell graft. The receptors come from a human donor who donated a stem cell graft to a child with Fanconi anemia.

The chain combines TRBV4-2 with TRBJ2-1, with 8 bases that match TRBD2. The V segment lost 1 base and the J segment 7 bases; nucleotides outside the gene matches: 12. Germline V gene lookup returns CDR1 LGHNA and CDR2 YNFKEQ. The CDR3 length is 17 residues. The CDR3, as DNA: TGTGCCAGCAGCCAAGGCCCCGGAGAGCGGGGGCGAAATGAGCAGTTCTTC. Protein product: CASSQGPGERGRNEQFF.

This clonotype occurred a few times. The J gene is TRBJ2-7, the V gene TRBV20-1; D may be TRBD2 (6 bases). This CDR3 region has 11 residues. Per germline, CDR1 DFQATT and CDR2 SNEGSKA (reference sequence). The CDR3 loop is CSPAGDKKQYF. DNA of the CDR3: TGCAGCCCAGCGGGTGACAAGAAGCAGTACTTC.

This clonotype was seen more than once but under ten times. The J gene is TRBJ1-1, the V gene TRBV27; TRBD1 might be the D (5 bases). The CDR3 is 14 amino acids. V dropped 6 bases and J dropped 5 bases, with 16 bases sitting between them. Per the germline V gene, CDR1 is MNHEY and CDR2 is SMNVEV (reference sequence). The CDR3 DNA reads TGTGCCAGCAGGGGTGTGGGGGAGAGGACTGAAGCTTTCTTT. Its protein product is CASRGVGERTEAFF.

There are many counts of this clonotype. The V call is TRBV29-1, the J call TRBJ1-1; D is unclear. Per the germline V gene, CDR1 is SQVTM and CDR2 is ANQGSEA. The CDR3 consists of 13 residues. V shed 3 bases and J shed 0 bases, with 8 bases lying between them. The CDR3 reads CSVDQEMNTEAFF. Written as DNA, the CDR3 is TGCAGCGTTGACCAGGAGATGAACACTGAAGCTTTCTTT.

The rearrangement uses TRBV6-2 or TRBV6-3 and TRBJ1-2, with 7 bases identical to TRBD1. This CDR3 has 16 amino acids. CDR1 MNHEY and CDR2 SVGEGT come from the germline V gene. V shed 7 bases and J 0 bases; nucleotides not matched to a gene: 11. CDR3 residues: CASNPGRGRSNYGYTF. CDR3 sequence (DNA): TGTGCCAGCAATCCAGGGAGGGGGCGATCTAACTATGGCTACACCTTC.

This clonotype came up many times. This may come from a read error, since a much larger clone is one base off. The chain uses TRBV12-3 or TRBV12-4 and TRBJ1-1; D call uncertain. The CDR3 length is 12 residues. V lost 3 bases, J lost 0 bases, and 2 bases lay in between. CDR3 bases: TGTGCCAGCAGTTTTATGAACACTGAAGCTTTCTTT. This translates into CASSFMNTEAFF.

This clonotype was seen only a few times. In DNA form, the CDR3 reads TGCGCCAGCAGCCAGGAATTGGGCGGGAGCACAGATACGCAGTATTTT. It translates to CASSQELGGSTDTQYF. This rearrangement joins TRBV4-3 to TRBJ2-3, with D perhaps TRBD2 (5 bases). The V and J ends lost 3 bases and 0 bases respectively, with 13 bases between them. The CDR3 spans 16 residues. Per the germline V gene, CDR1 is LGHNA and CDR2 is YSLEER.

This clonotype was detected ten times or more. The chain recombines TRBV12-3 or TRBV12-4 with TRBJ2-2, with TRBD1 as a possible D gene (5 bases). V was clipped by 6 bases and J by 0 bases, with 8 bases between them. The CDR3 contains 14 residues. The CDR3 nucleotides are TGTGCCAGCAGCCTGACAGCGAACACCGGGGAGCTGTTTTTT. Translating it yields CASSLTANTGELFF.

The chain recombines TRBV4-3 with TRBJ1-1; D is ambiguous. Germline V gene sequence: CDR1 LGHNA, CDR2 YSLEER. The CDR3 totals 14 residues. Trimming removed 3 bases at V and 1 base at J, with 9 bases between. The CDR3 loop reads CASSQSERNTEAFF. The CDR3 DNA reads as TGCGCCAGCAGCCAGTCGGAAAGGAACACTGAAGCTTTCTTT.

This clonotype occurred many times. J is TRBJ2-1 and V is TRBV5-1; maybe TRBD1 (6 bases). The CDR3 runs 14 residues. The V end was cut by 2 bases, the J end by 5 bases, with 11 bases between. In germline, CDR1 is SGHRS, CDR2 YFSETQ. CDR3 DNA: TGCGCCAGCAGCTTACGGACAGCAGACAATGAGCAGTTCTTC. Its translation is CASSLRTADNEQFF.

The J gene is TRBJ1-1, the V gene TRBV30; D uncertain. V was clipped by 1 base and J by 1 base, with 7 bases between them. The CDR3 runs to 13 residues. From germline, CDR1 is GTSNPN and CDR2 SVGIG (reference sequence). CDR3 amino acids: CAWSGSRNTEAFF. In DNA, the CDR3 is TGTGCCTGGAGTGGCAGTCGGAACACTGAAGCTTTCTTT.

This clonotype has more than one count but fewer than ten. V and J are TRBV7-2 and TRBJ2-3; 7 bases agree with TRBD1. CDR3 length: 14 amino acids. With 5 bases clipped from V and 3 bases from J, the junction kept 5 bases outside the gene matches. Per germline, CDR1 SGHTA and CDR2 FQGNSA. The CDR3 bases are TGTGCCAGCAGCAGACAGGGTGAGACAGATACGCAGTATTTT. The encoded protein is CASSRQGETDTQYF.

This clonotype is a singleton in its sample. The chain uses TRBV5-1 and TRBJ2-1; a weak D match, TRBD1 (6 bases). Germline loops: CDR1 SGHRS, CDR2 YFSETQ. V shed 2 bases and J shed 5 bases, with 14 bases lying between them. The CDR3 totals 15 residues. This CDR3 is CASSFQGQKNNEQFF. As DNA, the CDR3 is TGCGCCAGCAGCTTCCAAGGACAGAAAAACAATGAGCAGTTCTTC.

CDR3 region: CASSLTSESDTQYF. Here the CDR3 DNA reads TGTGCCAGCAGTTTAACTAGCGAATCAGATACGCAGTATTTT. This chain joins TRBV12-3 or TRBV12-4 and TRBJ2-3; 7 nucleotides line up with TRBD2. V lost 2 bases and J lost 4; bases outside the gene matches: 3. The CDR3 length is 14 residues.

This chain uses TRBV7-6 with TRBJ2-1; D gene uncertain. Germline V CDR1 and CDR2: SGHVS, FNYEAQ. CDR3 length equals 13 residues. V lost 2 bases and J 7 bases, leaving 9 bases between the germline ends. CDR3 region: CASSLISPNEQFF. For the CDR3, the DNA is TGTGCCAGCAGCTTAATCTCGCCTAATGAGCAGTTCTTC.

For the CDR3, the DNA is TGCAGTGCCCTCGGGAACAGTCCCTATCAGCCCCAGCATTTT. It is translated as CSALGNSPYQPQHF. The chain joins TRBV20-1 to TRBJ1-5; D gene uncertain. With 6 bases removed from V and 5 bases from J, the gap between germline ends came to 17 bases. The germline CDR1 and CDR2 sequences are DFQATT and SNEGSKA (reference sequence). The CDR3 covers 14 residues.

This clonotype was observed many times. The V call is TRBV7-8, the J call TRBJ1-1, with D perhaps matching TRBD1 (6 bases). Trimming removed 3 bases from V and 1 base from J, with 9 bases in between. CDR1 and CDR2 (germline): SGHVS, FQNEAQ. This CDR3 has 14 amino acids. The CDR3 region has the DNA TGTGCCAGCAGCTTCGGGGGACAGAACACTGAAGCTTTCTTT. The encoded protein is CASSFGGQNTEAFF.

This clonotype occurred many times. The V gene is TRBV20-1, the J gene TRBJ2-5; TRBD1 agrees at 8 bases. The junction had 6 bases not matched to a gene; V was cut back by 2 bases and J by 7 bases. The CDR3 is made up of 13 amino acids. CDR1 is DFQATT, CDR2 SNEGSKA, per germline (reference sequence). The CDR3 sequence is CSARLTGARTQYF. The CDR3 DNA reads as TGCAGTGCTAGATTGACAGGGGCGCGGACCCAGTACTTC.